One and the same sample provided the 5 T cell receptor beta chains below, sequenced in a study of blood T cells in healthy people across ages. Sample-barcoded 5' priming and a J-beta primer mix drove a second PCR of roughly 6 to 12 cycles. A single record per CDR3 protein comes from TCRdb applying MiXCR to the 5' RACE reads. The table includes 1.8 million or so distinct CDR3 sequences, approximately 39% detected once. The sequenced sample was blood. The receptors come from a human donor in good health.

The J gene is TRBJ1-4, the V gene TRBV6-6; weak D call: TRBD1 (5 bases). From germline, CDR1 is MNHNY and CDR2 SVGAGI (reference sequence). V was pared by 3 bases and J by 0 bases, with 14 bases between. The CDR3 loop spans 17 amino acids. The CDR3 coding sequence is TGTGCCAGCAGTTATCCAAGACAGCGCACAACTAATGAAAAACTGTTTTTT. Its protein is CASSYPRQRTTNEKLFF.

The chain couples TRBV6-5 to TRBJ1-1; the D gene is possibly TRBD1 (6 bases). Trimming stripped 4 bases from V and 0 bases from J, with 9 bases between. The CDR3 covers 14 residues. Germline assignment: CDR1 MNHEY and CDR2 SVGAGI. In nucleotides, the CDR3 is TGTGCCAGCAGTTGGGGGGGCATGAACACTGAAGCTTTCTTT. It is translated as CASSWGGMNTEAFF.

The rearrangement links TRBV20-1 to TRBJ2-5; TRBD2 might be the D (5 bases). Germline assignment: CDR1 DFQATT and CDR2 SNEGSKA (reference sequence). CDR3 length equals 15 residues. Trimming removed 5 bases from V and 2 bases from J, with 18 bases in between. This CDR3 reads CSAPTFRGRQETQYF. The CDR3 nucleotides are TGCAGTGCTCCGACTTTTCGGGGAAGACAAGAGACCCAGTACTTC.

This clonotype has more than one count but fewer than ten. The genes are TRBV2 and TRBJ2-7; the D gene is possibly TRBD2 (6 bases). Trimming removed 3 bases from V and 7 bases from J, with 10 bases in between. This CDR3 is 12 amino acids long. The germline CDR1 and CDR2 sequences are SNHLY and FYNNEI. This CDR3 is CASSDGGVEQYF. The CDR3 region has the DNA TGTGCCAGCAGTGACGGAGGGGTAGAGCAGTACTTC.

This clonotype has more than one count but fewer than ten. The chain couples TRBV24-1 to TRBJ2-3; maybe TRBD2 (6 bases). This CDR3 has 17 amino acids. Germline lookup yields CDR1 KGHDR and CDR2 SFDVKD. The V end was cut by 1 base, the J end by 4 bases, with 17 bases between. CDR3 region: CATSDLGGGMGADTQYF. Here the CDR3 DNA reads TGTGCCACCAGTGATTTAGGTGGGGGGATGGGGGCAGATACGCAGTATTTT.